These T cell receptor beta chains were read from a single sample in a study of graft-versus-host responses after intestinal transplantation. These receptors' antigens are unknown. Assay used: immunoSEQ multiplex PCR; TCRdb lists only in-frame clones, some missing. The data contain tens of thousands of clones, about 93% of them singletons. The input for sequencing was unstimulated CD4+ T cells sorted from spleen or lymph node cells, taken before transplant. The source is a human donor who was the organ donor for an intestinal transplant. Each CDR3 is given with its conserved first and last residue.

>TRBV6-1
CASSEGRQVVLQPQHF
>TRBV5-4
CASSLGTDQETQYF
>TRBV2
CASSLTSRPTDTQYF
>TRBV19
CASSRRDSPLGNTIYF
>TRBV25-1
CASSEYGAQYF
>TRBV4-3
CASSSRTSGKGDTQYF
>TRBV7-2
CASSLASGSYEQYF
>TRBV9
CASSKGNTGELFF
>TRBV5-4
CASSPALQSYEQYF
>TRBV4-2
CASSQDPGRGEQYF
>TRBV4-1
CASSQGGLAGERHEQFF
>TRBV28
CASSLWGLAGGPGGTDTQYF
>TRBV6-5
CASSSGRWDEQFF
>TRBV7-8
CASRRGRDKSETQYF
>TRBV6-1
CASSGGGETQYF
>TRBV6-5
CASSYSPTVSGNTIYF
>TRBV28
CASSFKGAPSNQPQHF
>TRBV15
CATSGVLLIYNEQFF
>TRBV7-9
CASSLYSGQETQYF
>TRBV28
CASSPRTGGPNQPQHF
>TRBV4-3
CASSQAPLAADNEQFF
>TRBV28
CASSEAYEQYF
>TRBV19
CASSRVGTYEQYF
>TRBV28
CASSSGGNRNTIYF
>TRBV6-9
CASRPGTEYSYEQYF
>TRBV5-4
CASSLSVHTTDTQYF
>TRBV9
CASSVADLEETQYF
>TRBV6-6
CASSYSGASNQPQHF
>TRBV7-2
CASSYPGGSYEQYF
>TRBV30
CAWSKDTSLYEQYF
>TRBV5-1
CASSLEKDGRYYTDTQYF
>TRBV9
CASSPRDDEQYF
>TRBV27
CASSFVWRDNEQFF
>TRBV25-1
CASSEWGQYNSPLHF
>TRBV2
CASSEEVAGGLETQYF
>TRBV28
CASSFSMSYEKLFF
>TRBV13
CASSFRGAGNTGELFF
>TRBV28
CASSLSGQGGTGELFF
>TRBV6-5
CASSAAGGPGEQFF
>TRBV28
CASSQQDRGRPGELFF
>TRBV15
CATSRDSWGAKNIQYF
>TRBV4-3
CASSRTSDEQYF
>TRBV18
CASSQDRNEQFF
>TRBV27
CASSLWLNSNQPQHF
>TRBV28
CASSGLAFSTDTQYF
>TRBV29-1
CSARTSLTDTQYF
>TRBV28
CASSERKRQSFDEQFF
>TRBV4-2
CASSQDRSFGNTIYF
>TRBV12-5
CASGVGNTIYF
>TRBV5-4
CASSFSGGEAFF
>TRBV7-9
CASSFLLGGSTDTQYF